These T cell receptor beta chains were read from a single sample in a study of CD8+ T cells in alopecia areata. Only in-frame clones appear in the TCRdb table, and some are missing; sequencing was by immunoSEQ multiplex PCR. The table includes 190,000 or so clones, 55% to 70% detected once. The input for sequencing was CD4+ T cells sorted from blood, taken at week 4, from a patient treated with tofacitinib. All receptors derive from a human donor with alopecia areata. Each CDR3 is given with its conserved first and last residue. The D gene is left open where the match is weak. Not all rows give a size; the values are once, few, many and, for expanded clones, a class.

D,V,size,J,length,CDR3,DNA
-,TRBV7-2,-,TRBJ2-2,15,CASGRRGRATGELFF,TGTGCCAGCGGACGTCGGGGGCGCGCCACCGGGGAGCTGTTTTTT
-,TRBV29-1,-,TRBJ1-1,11,CSVEASLGAFF,TGCAGCGTTGAAGCCAGCCTGGGGGCTTTCTTT
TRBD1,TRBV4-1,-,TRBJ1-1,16,CASRFVGDRGRTEAFF,TGCGCCAGCAGGTTCGTGGGGGACAGGGGGAGGACTGAAGCTTTCTTT
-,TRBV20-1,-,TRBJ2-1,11,CSASTNNEQFF,TGCAGTGCTAGTACCAACAATGAGCAGTTCTTC
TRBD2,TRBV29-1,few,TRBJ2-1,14,CSVPTRLAYNEQFF,TGCAGCGTCCCCACGAGACTAGCGTACAATGAGCAGTTCTTC
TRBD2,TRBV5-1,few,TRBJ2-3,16,CASSLAGGPTPDTQYF,TGCGCCAGCAGCTTGGCGGGGGGGCCGACCCCAGATACGCAGTATTTT
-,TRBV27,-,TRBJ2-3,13,CASSLFAPDTQYF,TGTGCCAGCAGTTTGTTTGCCCCAGATACGCAGTATTTT
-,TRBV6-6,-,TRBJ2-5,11,CASKGLETQYF,TGTGCCAGCAAGGGGCTAGAGACCCAGTACTTC
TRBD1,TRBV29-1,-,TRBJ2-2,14,CSVRRDRITGELFF,TGCAGCGTCCGCAGGGACAGAATCACCGGGGAGCTGTTTTTT
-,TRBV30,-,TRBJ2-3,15,CAWSEGRDPTDTQYF,TGTGCCTGGAGTGAGGGCAGGGACCCCACAGATACGCAGTATTTT
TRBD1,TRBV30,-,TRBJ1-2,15,CAWSHPETGGDGYTF,TGTGCCTGGAGCCACCCAGAGACAGGGGGCGATGGCTACACCTTC
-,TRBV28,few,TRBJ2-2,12,CATEGITGELFF,TGTGCCACCGAAGGCATAACCGGGGAGCTGTTTTTT
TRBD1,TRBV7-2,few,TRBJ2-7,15,CASSSDRAGGYEQYF,TGTGCCAGCAGCTCTGACAGGGCTGGTGGATACGAGCAGTACTTC
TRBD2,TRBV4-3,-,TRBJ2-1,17,CASSARTSGGGYNEQFF,TGCGCCAGCAGCGCCCGGACTAGCGGGGGTGGATACAATGAGCAGTTCTTC
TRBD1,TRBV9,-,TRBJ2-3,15,CASSVTSETGGREYF,TGTGCCAGCAGCGTAACTAGTGAAACAGGGGGGCGGGAGTATTTT
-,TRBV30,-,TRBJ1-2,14,CAWKQDQGSYGYTF,TGTGCCTGGAAGCAAGACCAGGGGAGCTATGGCTACACCTTC
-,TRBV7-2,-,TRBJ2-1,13,CANSLQGYNEQFF,TGTGCCAACAGCCTTCAGGGTTACAATGAGCAGTTCTTC
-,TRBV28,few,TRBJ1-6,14,CASSFGQGVPPLHF,TGTGCCAGCAGTTTCGGGCAGGGAGTCCCACCCCTCCACTTT
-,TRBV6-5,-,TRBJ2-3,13,CASSRTIMDTQYF,TGTGCCAGCAGTCGCACGATCATGGATACGCAGTATTTT
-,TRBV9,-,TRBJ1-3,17,CASSVGNRVATIGQEHF,TGTGCCAGCAGCGTAGGAAACAGGGTAGCGACCATAGGCCAAGAACATTTT
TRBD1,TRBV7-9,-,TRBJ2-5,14,CASSPRTGRETQYF,TGTGCCAGCAGCCCACGGACAGGAAGGGAGACCCAGTACTTC
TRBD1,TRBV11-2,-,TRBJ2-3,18,CASSSITSERDRGHTQYF,TGTGCCAGCAGCTCCATAACTAGTGAACGGGACAGGGGACATACGCAGTATTTT
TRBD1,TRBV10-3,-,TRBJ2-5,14,CAIIDRDRKETQYF,TGTGCCATCATCGACCGGGACAGAAAAGAGACCCAGTACTTC
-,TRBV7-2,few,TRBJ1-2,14,CASSLDGSNYGYTF,TGTGCCAGCAGCTTAGATGGCTCCAACTATGGCTACACCTTC
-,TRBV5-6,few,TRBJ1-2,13,CASSLDLDYGYTF,TGTGCCAGCAGCTTGGACCTGGACTATGGCTACACCTTC
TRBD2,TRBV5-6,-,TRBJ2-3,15,CASSLGLAVTDTQYF,TGTGCCAGCAGCTTGGGACTAGCGGTCACAGATACGCAGTATTTT
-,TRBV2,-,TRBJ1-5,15,CASSEAGVGNQPQHF,TGTGCCAGCAGTGAAGCGGGGGTGGGCAATCAGCCCCAGCATTTT
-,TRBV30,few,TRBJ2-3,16,CAWRNLLEGGTDTQYF,TGTGCCTGGAGGAACCTTTTGGAGGGTGGCACAGATACGCAGTATTTT
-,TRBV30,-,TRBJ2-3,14,CAWSVHGYEDTQYF,TGTGCCTGGAGTGTACACGGGTATGAAGATACGCAGTATTTT
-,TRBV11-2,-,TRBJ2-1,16,CASSLYRTAGNNEQFF,TGTGCCAGCAGCTTATACCGGACAGCGGGCAACAATGAGCAGTTCTTC
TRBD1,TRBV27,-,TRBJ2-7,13,CASNARTGAEQYF,TGTGCCAGCAACGCGCGAACAGGGGCCGAGCAGTACTTC